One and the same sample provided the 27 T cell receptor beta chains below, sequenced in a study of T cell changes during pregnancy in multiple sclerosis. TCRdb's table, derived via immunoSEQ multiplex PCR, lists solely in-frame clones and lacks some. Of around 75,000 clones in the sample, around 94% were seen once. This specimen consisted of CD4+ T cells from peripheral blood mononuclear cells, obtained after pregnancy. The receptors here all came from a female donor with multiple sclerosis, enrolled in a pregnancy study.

The CDR3 is CASSRDGASGNTIYF. In DNA form, the CDR3 reads TGTGCCAGCAGCCGAGACGGAGCCTCTGGAAACACCATATATTTT. This rearrangement joins TRBV7-2 to TRBJ1-3; D is ambiguous. The CDR3 is 15 residues long. V was shortened by 5 bases and J by 0 bases, with 11 bases between the two germline ends. The germline V gene has CDR1 SGHTA and CDR2 FQGNSA.

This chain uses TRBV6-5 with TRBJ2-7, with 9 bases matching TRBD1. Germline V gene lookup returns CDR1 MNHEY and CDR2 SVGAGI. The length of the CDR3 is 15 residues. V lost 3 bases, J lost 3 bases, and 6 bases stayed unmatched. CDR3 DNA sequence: TGTGCCAGCAGTTATGTCGCGACAGGGGGCTACGAGCAGTACTTC. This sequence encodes CASSYVATGGYEQYF.

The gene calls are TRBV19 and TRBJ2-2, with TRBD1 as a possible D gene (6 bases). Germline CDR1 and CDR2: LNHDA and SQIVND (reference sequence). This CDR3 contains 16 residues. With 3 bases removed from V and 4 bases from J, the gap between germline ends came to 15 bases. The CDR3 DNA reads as TGTGCCAGTAGTATCTTAGGGGGTTGGGGCACCGGGGAGCTGTTTTTT. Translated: CASSILGGWGTGELFF.

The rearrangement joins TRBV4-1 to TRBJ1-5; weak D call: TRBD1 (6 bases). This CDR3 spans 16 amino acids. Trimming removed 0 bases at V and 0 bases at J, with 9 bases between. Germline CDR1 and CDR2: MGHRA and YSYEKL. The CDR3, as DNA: TGCGCCAGCAGCCAAGAGAGGGACATTAGCAATCAGCCCCAGCATTTT. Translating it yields CASSQERDISNQPQHF.

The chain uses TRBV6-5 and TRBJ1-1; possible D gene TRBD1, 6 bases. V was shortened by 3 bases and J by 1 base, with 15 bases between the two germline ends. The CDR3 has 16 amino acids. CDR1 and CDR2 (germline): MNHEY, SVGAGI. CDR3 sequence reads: CASSYMVSRGNTEAFF. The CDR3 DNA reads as TGTGCCAGCAGTTATATGGTTTCCAGGGGGAACACTGAAGCTTTCTTT.

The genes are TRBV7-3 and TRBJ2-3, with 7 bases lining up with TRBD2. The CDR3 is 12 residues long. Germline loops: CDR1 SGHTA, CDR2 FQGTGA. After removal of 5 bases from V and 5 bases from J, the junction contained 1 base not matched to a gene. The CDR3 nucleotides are TGTGCCAGCAGCCCGGGGGGAGATACGCAGTATTTT. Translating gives CASSPGGDTQYF.

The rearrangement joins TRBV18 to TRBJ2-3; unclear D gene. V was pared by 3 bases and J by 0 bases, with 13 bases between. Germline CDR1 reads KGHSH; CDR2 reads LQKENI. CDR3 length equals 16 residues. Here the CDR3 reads CASSPTVPASTDTQYF. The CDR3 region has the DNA TGTGCCAGCTCACCTACCGTCCCCGCGAGCACAGATACGCAGTATTTT.

The CDR3 region is CASSFFRGLAGSTDTQYF. The DNA for the CDR3 is TGTGCCAGCAGTTTTTTTCGAGGACTAGCGGGGAGCACAGATACGCAGTATTTT. The rearrangement links TRBV28 to TRBJ2-3; 12 nucleotides match TRBD2. The germline V gene has CDR1 MDHEN and CDR2 SYDVKM. With V trimmed by 3 bases and J by 0 bases, 7 bases remained unmatched. The CDR3 spans 18 residues.

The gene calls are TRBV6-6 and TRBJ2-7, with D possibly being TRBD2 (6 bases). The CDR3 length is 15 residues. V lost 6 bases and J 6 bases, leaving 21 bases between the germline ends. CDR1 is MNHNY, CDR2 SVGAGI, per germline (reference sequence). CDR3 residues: CASSTITAGKGEQYF. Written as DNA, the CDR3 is TGTGCCAGCAGCACCATAACGGCGGGGAAGGGCGAGCAGTACTTC.

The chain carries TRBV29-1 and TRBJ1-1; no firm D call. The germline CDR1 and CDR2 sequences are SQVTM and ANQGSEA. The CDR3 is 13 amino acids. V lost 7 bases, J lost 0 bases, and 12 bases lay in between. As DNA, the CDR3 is TGCAGCGCGGCTGACATAATGAACACTGAAGCTTTCTTT. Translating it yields CSAADIMNTEAFF.

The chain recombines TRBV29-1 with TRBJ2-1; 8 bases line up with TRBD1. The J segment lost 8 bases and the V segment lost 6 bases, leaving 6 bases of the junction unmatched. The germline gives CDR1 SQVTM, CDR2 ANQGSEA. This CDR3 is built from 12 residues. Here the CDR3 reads CSVRTGSDEQFF. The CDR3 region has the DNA TGCAGCGTACGGACAGGGAGCGATGAGCAGTTCTTC.

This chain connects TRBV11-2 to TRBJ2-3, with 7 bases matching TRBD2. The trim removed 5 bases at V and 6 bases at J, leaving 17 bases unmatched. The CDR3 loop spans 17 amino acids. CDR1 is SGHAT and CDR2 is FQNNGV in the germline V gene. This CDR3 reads CASSQSPLAEPRDTQYF. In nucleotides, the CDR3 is TGTGCCAGCAGCCAGTCCCCCCTAGCGGAGCCCAGGGATACGCAGTATTTT.

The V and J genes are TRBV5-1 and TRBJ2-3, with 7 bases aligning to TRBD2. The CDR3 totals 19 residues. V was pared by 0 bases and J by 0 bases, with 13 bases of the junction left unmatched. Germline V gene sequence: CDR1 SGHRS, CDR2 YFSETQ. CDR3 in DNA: TGCGCCAGCAGCTTGGGGGGGTCTAGCGGAGGAACCAGCACAGATACGCAGTATTTT. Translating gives CASSLGGSSGGTSTDTQYF.

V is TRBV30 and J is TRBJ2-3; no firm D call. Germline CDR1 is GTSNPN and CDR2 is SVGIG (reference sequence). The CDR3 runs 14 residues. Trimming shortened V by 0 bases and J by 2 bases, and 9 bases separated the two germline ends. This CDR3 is CAWSVAKNTDTQYF. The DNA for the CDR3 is TGTGCCTGGAGTGTAGCAAAGAACACAGATACGCAGTATTTT.

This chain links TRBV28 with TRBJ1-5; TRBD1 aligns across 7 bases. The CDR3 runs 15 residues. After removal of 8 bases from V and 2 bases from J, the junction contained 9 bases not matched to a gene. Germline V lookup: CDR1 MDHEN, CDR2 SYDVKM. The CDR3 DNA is TGTGCCAGCGGGATGGACAGGCAGCGCAATCAGCCCCAGCATTTT. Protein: CASGMDRQRNQPQHF.

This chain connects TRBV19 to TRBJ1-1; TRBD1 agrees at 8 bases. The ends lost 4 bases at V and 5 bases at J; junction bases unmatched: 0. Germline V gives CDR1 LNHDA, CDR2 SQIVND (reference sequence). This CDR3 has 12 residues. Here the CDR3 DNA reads TGTGCCAGTAGTAGGACAGGGACTGAAGCTTTCTTT. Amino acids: CASSRTGTEAFF.

The CDR3 DNA reads as TGCGCCAGCAGTGGGACTAGCTCGACAGATACGCAGTATTTT. Amino acids: CASSGTSSTDTQYF. The chain links TRBV5-1 to TRBJ2-3; 9 bases agree with TRBD2. The length of the CDR3 is 14 residues. CDR1 and CDR2 from the germline V gene are SGHRS and YFSETQ. The junction had 4 bases not matched to a gene; V was cut back by 5 bases and J by 3 bases.

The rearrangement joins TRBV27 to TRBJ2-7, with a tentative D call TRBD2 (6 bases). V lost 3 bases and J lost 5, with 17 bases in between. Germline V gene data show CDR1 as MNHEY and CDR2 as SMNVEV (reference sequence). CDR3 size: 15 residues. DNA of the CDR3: TGTGCCAGCAGTTTTTTCGCCGGGACTCGGGACGAGCAGTACTTC. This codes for CASSFFAGTRDEQYF.

The CDR3, as DNA: TGCGCCAGCAGCTTGGCCGGGACAGGGGGGACCAATGAGCAGTTCTTC. It yields the protein CASSLAGTGGTNEQFF. The V call is TRBV5-1, the J call TRBJ2-1; 11 bases are shared with TRBD1. The CDR3 is 16 amino acids. The V gene end was trimmed by 0 bases and the J gene end by 6 bases; junction bases not matched to a gene: 5. CDR1 is SGHRS and CDR2 is YFSETQ in the germline V gene.

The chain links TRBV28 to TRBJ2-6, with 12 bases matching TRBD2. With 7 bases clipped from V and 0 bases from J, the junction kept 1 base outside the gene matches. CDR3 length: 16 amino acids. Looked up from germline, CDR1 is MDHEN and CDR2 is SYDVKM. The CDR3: CASKTSGSSGANVLTF. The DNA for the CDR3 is TGTGCCAGCAAGACTAGCGGGAGCTCTGGGGCCAACGTCCTGACTTTC.

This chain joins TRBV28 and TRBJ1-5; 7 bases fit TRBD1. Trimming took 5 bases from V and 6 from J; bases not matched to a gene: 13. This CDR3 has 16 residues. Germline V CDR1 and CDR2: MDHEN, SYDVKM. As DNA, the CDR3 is TGTGCCAGCAGTCCTCGACGACAGGGAAGGGGTCAGCCCCAGCATTTT. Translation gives CASSPRRQGRGQPQHF.

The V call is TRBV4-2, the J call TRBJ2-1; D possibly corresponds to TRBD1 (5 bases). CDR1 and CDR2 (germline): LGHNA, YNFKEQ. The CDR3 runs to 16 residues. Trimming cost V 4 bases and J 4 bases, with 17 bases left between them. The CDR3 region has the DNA TGTGCCAGCAGCCTTCCCCAGGGAATGGGGTACAATGAGCAGTTCTTC. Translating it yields CASSLPQGMGYNEQFF.

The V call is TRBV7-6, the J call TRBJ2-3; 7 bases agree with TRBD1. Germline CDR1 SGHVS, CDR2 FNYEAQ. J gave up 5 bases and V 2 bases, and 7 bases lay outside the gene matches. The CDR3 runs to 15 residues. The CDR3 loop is CASSLRAGGRDTQYF. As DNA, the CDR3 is TGTGCCAGCAGCTTAAGGGCAGGGGGTAGAGATACGCAGTATTTT.

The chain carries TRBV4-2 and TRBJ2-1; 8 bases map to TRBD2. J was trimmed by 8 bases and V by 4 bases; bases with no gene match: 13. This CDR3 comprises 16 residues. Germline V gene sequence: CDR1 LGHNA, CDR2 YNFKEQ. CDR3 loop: CASSPAGTSPTHEQFF. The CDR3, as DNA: TGTGCCAGCAGCCCAGCCGGGACTAGTCCCACGCATGAGCAGTTCTTC.

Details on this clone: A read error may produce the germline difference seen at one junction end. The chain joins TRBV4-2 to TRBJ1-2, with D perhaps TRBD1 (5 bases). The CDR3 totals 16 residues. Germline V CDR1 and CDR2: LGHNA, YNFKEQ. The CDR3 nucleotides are TGTGCCAGCAGCCAAGGAGAGGGCCCCTGGGGGGTTCCTACCAACTTC. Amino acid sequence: CASSQGEGPWGVPTNF.

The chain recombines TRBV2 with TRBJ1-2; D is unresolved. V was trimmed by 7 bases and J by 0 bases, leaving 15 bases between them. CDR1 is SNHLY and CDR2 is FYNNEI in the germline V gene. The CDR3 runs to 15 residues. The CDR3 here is CASKEGEAANYGYTF. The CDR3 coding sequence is TGTGCCAGCAAGGAAGGTGAGGCAGCTAACTATGGCTACACCTTC.

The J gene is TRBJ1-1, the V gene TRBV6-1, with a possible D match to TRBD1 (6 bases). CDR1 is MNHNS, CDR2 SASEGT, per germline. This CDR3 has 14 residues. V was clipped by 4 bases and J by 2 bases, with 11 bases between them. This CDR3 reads CASSVRGQNTEAFF. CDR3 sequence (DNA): TGTGCCAGCAGTGTACGGGGACAAAACACTGAAGCTTTCTTT.